This TCR beta chain was sequenced for a study of shared clonotypes between healthy human individuals. Overall study: The people who gave samples were a couple of women and three men aged 18 to 49.

TCRdb's copy holds only in-frame clones and misses some; the assay was immunoSEQ multiplex PCR. The sample shows about 680,000 clones, around 92% of them seen only once. Study-wide results and caveats: Memory subsets generally showed smaller estimated richness than naive subsets did.

A word on this clone: The antigen is undetermined.

As defined, naive CD8 cells were CD45RO-negative and positively selected for CCR7, with terminally differentiated effector memory CD45RA+ cells excluded. The CDR3 runs 13 residues. The junction had 8 bases not matched to a gene; V was cut back by 6 bases and J by 9 bases. CDR1 is SEHNR and CDR2 is FQNEAQ in the germline V gene (reference sequence). Material: naive CD8+ T cells sorted from blood. The receptor was derived from a man younger than 40 in good health. The chain uses TRBV7-9 and TRBJ2-1; 7 positions match TRBD2. The CDR3 DNA is TGTGCCAGCAGGGGAGCGGGGCCGTTTGAGCAGTTCTTC. It codes for CASRGAGPFEQFF.